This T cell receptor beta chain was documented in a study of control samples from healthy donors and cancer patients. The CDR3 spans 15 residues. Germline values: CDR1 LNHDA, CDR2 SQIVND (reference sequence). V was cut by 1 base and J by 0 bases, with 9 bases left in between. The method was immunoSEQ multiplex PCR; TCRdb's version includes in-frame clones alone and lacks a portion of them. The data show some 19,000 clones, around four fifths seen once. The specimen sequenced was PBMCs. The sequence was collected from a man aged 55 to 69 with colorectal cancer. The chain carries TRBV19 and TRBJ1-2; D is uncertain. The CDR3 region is CASSIGGLSNYGYTF. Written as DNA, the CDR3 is TGTGCCAGTAGTATAGGAGGACTTTCTAACTATGGCTACACCTTC.